This T cell receptor beta chain stems from a study of T cells after yellow fever vaccination. Study-level background: With SMART-Seq v4 Ultra Low Input, the fractions containing low cell numbers were prepared. Notes on the study in general: A small proportion of clonotypes was detected in both the CD4 and CD8 compartments. Contamination of FACS-sorted repertoires by abundant clonotypes from the bulk population could occur.

This clonotype was observed a handful of times. Its antigen is unidentified. MiXCR was run by TCRdb on the 5' RACE reads, yielding one entry per CDR3 protein. The table has 200,000 to 300,000 distinct CDR3 sequences, over 6.5% seen once; the top ten hold approximately 1%. CDR3 length: 16 residues. In germline, CDR1 is MNHEY, CDR2 SMNVEV (reference sequence). V lost 2 bases to trimming and J lost 4 bases; unmatched junction nucleotides: 9. The receptor comes from a man in his thirties or forties who received the YFV17D yellow fever vaccine. The chain couples TRBV27 to TRBJ2-7; 9 bases map to TRBD1. Material: CD4+ T cells sorted from PBMCs, obtained on the day of the yellow fever booster vaccination. For the CDR3, the DNA is TGTGCCAGCAGTTTAGCTAATCCGGGACAGGGTTACGAGCAGTACTTC. Amino acids: CASSLANPGQGYEQYF.